This paragraph covers one TCR beta chain sequence. Sequencing used immunoSEQ multiplex PCR; TCRdb keeps in-frame clones, though not all of them. The data contain tens of thousands of clones, approximately 80% of them singletons. The CDR3 contains 13 residues. The ends lost 3 bases at V and 6 bases at J; junction bases unmatched: 3. Per the germline V gene, CDR1 is ENHRY and CDR2 is SYGVKD. This sample stems from a study of blood T cell repertoires in COVID-19. J is TRBJ1-2 and V is TRBV10-3; TRBD1 aligns across 8 bases. This receptor was taken from a woman aged 65 to 85 with acute or convalescent COVID-19. Sequencing used peripheral blood. CDR3 sequence: CAISEHRGNGYTF. In nucleotides, the CDR3 is TGTGCCATCAGTGAACACAGGGGGAATGGCTACACCTTC.